This passage covers 28 T cell receptor beta chains from one sample sequenced in a study of T cell changes during pregnancy in multiple sclerosis. Only in-frame clones appear in the TCRdb table, and some are missing; sequencing was by immunoSEQ multiplex PCR. Of 66,000 or so clones in the sample, around 90% were seen once. The material sequenced was peripheral blood, taken in the first trimester of pregnancy. All receptors come from a female donor in good health, enrolled as a control in a pregnancy study.

This chain joins TRBV9 and TRBJ1-2; D remains unclear. The V end was cut by 0 bases, the J end by 4 bases, with 13 bases between. The CDR3 totals 15 residues. From germline, CDR1 is SGDLS and CDR2 YYNGEE. CDR3 nucleotides: TGTGCCAGCAGCGTAGGTGATACAGCGGGCTATGGCTACACCTTC. It yields the protein CASSVGDTAGYGYTF.

The genes are TRBV6-1 and TRBJ2-3; the match to TRBD2 covers 11 bases. V lost 0 bases and J lost 6; bases outside the gene matches: 5. The CDR3 length is 16 residues. CDR1 and CDR2 from the germline V gene are MNHNS and SASEGT. As DNA, the CDR3 is TGTGCCAGCAGTGAAGCCCTAGCGGGGGGATCTGATACGCAGTATTTT. Protein sequence: CASSEALAGGSDTQYF.

The chain combines TRBV30 with TRBJ1-1; 9 nucleotides match TRBD1. Germline loops: CDR1 GTSNPN, CDR2 SVGIG (reference sequence). The CDR3 contains 15 residues. After removal of 5 bases from V and 0 bases from J, the junction contained 7 bases not matched to a gene. The chain's CDR3 is CAWGGQGRMNTEAFF. CDR3 sequence (DNA): TGTGCCTGGGGAGGACAGGGGCGGATGAACACTGAAGCTTTCTTT.

This rearrangement joins TRBV7-9 to TRBJ2-7, with 11 nucleotides matching TRBD1. The CDR3 consists of 16 residues. Trimming cost V 1 base and J 6 bases; bases outside gene matches: 8. Germline CDR1 SEHNR, CDR2 FQNEAQ (reference sequence). The CDR3, as DNA: TGTGCCAGCAGCTTAGTAGTAGGGGACAGGGGGTTCGAGCAGTACTTC. Protein sequence: CASSLVVGDRGFEQYF.

The chain employs TRBV7-9 and TRBJ1-2, with 8 bases lining up with TRBD1. This CDR3 region has 14 residues. Trimming took 5 bases from V and 4 from J; bases not matched to a gene: 6. CDR1 and CDR2 (germline): SEHNR, FQNEAQ (reference sequence). The CDR3 reads CASSTRQGSYGYTF. Written as DNA, the CDR3 is TGTGCCAGCAGCACAAGACAGGGGAGCTATGGCTACACCTTC. The full variable domain, rest sourced from reference TRBV7-9 and TRBJ1-2, is DTGVSQNPRHKITKRGQNVTFRCDPISEHNRLYWYRQTLGQGPEFLTYFQNEAQLEKSRLLSDRFSAERPKGSFSTLEIQRTEQGDSAMYLCASSTRQGSYGYTFGSGTRLTVV.

The chain recombines TRBV5-6 with TRBJ1-5; D gene unclear. The ends were cut back, 0 bases at V and 9 bases at J, with 10 bases in the middle. CDR3 size: 13 residues. The germline CDR1 and CDR2 sequences are SGHDT and YYEEEE. The CDR3 loop is CASSLAGERPQHF. CDR3 nucleotide sequence: TGTGCCAGCAGCTTGGCCGGGGAGAGGCCCCAGCATTTT.

V usage is TRBV2 and J usage is TRBJ2-5; D unclear. The CDR3 length is 15 residues. Germline lookup yields CDR1 SNHLY and CDR2 FYNNEI. Trimming shortened V by 2 bases and J by 5 bases, and 15 bases separated the two germline ends. Written as DNA, the CDR3 is TGTGCCAGCAGTGAATATCGCCCTGAGTACGAGACCCAGTACTTC. Its translation: CASSEYRPEYETQYF.

The chain joins TRBV4-3 to TRBJ2-3; the match to TRBD2 covers 9 bases. Germline CDR1 and CDR2: LGHNA and YSLEER. After removal of 3 bases from V and 7 bases from J, the junction contained 14 bases not matched to a gene. The CDR3 totals 17 residues. CDR3 residues: CASSQARRRGGWNTQYF. CDR3 nucleotide sequence: TGCGCCAGCAGCCAGGCACGAAGGCGGGGGGGCTGGAATACGCAGTATTTT.

The V gene is TRBV12-5, the J gene TRBJ1-2, with 8 nucleotides matching TRBD1. CDR3 length: 14 amino acids. From germline, CDR1 is LGHNT and CDR2 FRNRAP. Losses at the gene ends were 4 bases for V and 6 bases for J; bases not matched to a gene: 7. CDR3 amino acids: CASGYPGGPHGYTF. In DNA, the CDR3 is TGTGCTAGTGGTTATCCAGGGGGCCCCCATGGCTACACCTTC.

The rearrangement uses TRBV27 and TRBJ2-2; TRBD1 agrees at 10 bases. Per the germline V gene, CDR1 is MNHEY and CDR2 is SMNVEV (reference sequence). The CDR3 runs 16 residues. The ends lost 5 bases at V and 5 bases at J; junction bases unmatched: 8. DNA for the CDR3: TGTGCCAGCAGTCAGGGACAGGGGTTGAGGACCGGGGAGCTGTTTTTT. Translation gives CASSQGQGLRTGELFF.

This clone has just one count. This sequence joins TRBV6-5 and TRBJ1-1; 8 bases fit TRBD1. Germline values: CDR1 MNHEY, CDR2 SVGAGI. V shed 6 bases, J shed 4 bases, and the junction held 7 bases outside the gene matches. This CDR3 contains 14 residues. This CDR3 reads CASREDREGTEAFF. As DNA, the CDR3 is TGTGCCAGCAGGGAGGACAGGGAGGGCACTGAAGCTTTCTTT.

The rearrangement uses TRBV18 and TRBJ1-4, with 7 bases fitting TRBD1. The CDR3 contains 16 residues. Trimming cost V 6 bases and J 5 bases; bases outside gene matches: 12. The V gene's germline CDR1 is KGHSH and CDR2 LQKENI. The CDR3 nucleotides read TGTGCCAGCTCTCAAACCGGGACAGACAAAAATGAAAAACTGTTTTTT. Amino acid sequence: CASSQTGTDKNEKLFF.

This chain links TRBV5-5 with TRBJ1-2; D is unresolved. The CDR3 loop spans 14 amino acids. The germline V gene encodes CDR1 SGHKS and CDR2 YYEKEE (reference sequence). Trimming removed 1 base from V and 3 bases from J, with 10 bases in between. CDR3 in amino acids: CASSLSSRDYGYTF. In nucleotides, the CDR3 is TGTGCCAGCAGCTTGAGCTCACGGGACTATGGCTACACCTTC.

Here the CDR3 DNA reads TGTGCCAGCACACAAAATGGCATGCAAGAGACCCAGTACTTC. Its protein product is CASTQNGMQETQYF. The chain is built from TRBV7-2 and TRBJ2-5; D not resolved. Germline assignment: CDR1 SGHTA and CDR2 FQGNSA. V gave up 7 bases and J gave up 2 bases, with 14 bases separating them. The CDR3 consists of 14 residues.

As DNA, the CDR3 is TGCGCCAGCAGCCAAGGGGGACAGGCCACCTACGAGCAGTACTTC. As protein: CASSQGGQATYEQYF. The rearrangement uses TRBV4-1 and TRBJ2-5; TRBD1 agrees at 8 bases. The J call may be wrong; the DNA end is better matched by TRBJ2-7. The CDR3 runs to 15 residues. Per the germline V gene, CDR1 is MGHRA and CDR2 is YSYEKL.

The chain is built from TRBV18 and TRBJ2-3; TRBD2 aligns across 10 bases. CDR3 length equals 15 residues. V dropped 6 bases and J dropped 3; count of bases not matched to a gene: 6. Germline loops: CDR1 KGHSH, CDR2 LQKENI. CDR3 nucleotide sequence: TGTGCCAGCTCCCGAGCGGGGGGGCAAACAGATACGCAGTATTTT. It is translated as CASSRAGGQTDTQYF.

The chain carries TRBV7-2 and TRBJ2-5; the D is unclear. Germline values: CDR1 SGHTA, CDR2 FQGNSA. V lost 5 bases to trimming and J lost 5 bases, with 12 bases between them. The CDR3 is 13 amino acids. CDR3 DNA: TGTGCCAGCAGCCTCGCTTTGCGGGAGACCCAGTACTTC. Its translation is CASSLALRETQYF.

The CDR3 nucleotides read TGTGCCAGCAGCTTAGTAGACAGGGGGATAGGTGGCTACACCTTC. Amino acids: CASSLVDRGIGGYTF. The chain has TRBV7-2 and TRBJ1-2; 9 positions agree with TRBD1. J lost 7 bases, V lost 1 base, and 7 bases had no gene match. The CDR3 consists of 15 residues. From germline, CDR1 is SGHTA and CDR2 FQGNSA. The full variable domain, in which reference TRBV7-2 and TRBJ1-2 provide the parts outside the CDR3, is GAGVSQSPSNKVTEKGKDVELRCDPISGHTALYWYRQSLGQGLEFLIYFQGNSAPDKSGLPSDRFSAERTGGSVSTLTIQRTQQEDSAVYLCASSLVDRGIGGYTFGSGTRLTVV.

The chain employs TRBV30 and TRBJ1-3; maybe TRBD1 (5 bases). Trimming removed 5 bases at V and 2 bases at J, with 10 bases between. The CDR3 has 13 amino acids. The germline V gene encodes CDR1 GTSNPN and CDR2 SVGIG (reference sequence). CDR3 region: CAWGRGTGNTIYF. CDR3 in DNA: TGTGCCTGGGGCCGGGGGACTGGAAACACCATATATTTT.

The chain has TRBV5-5 and TRBJ1-6, with unresolved D. V gave up 0 bases and J gave up 4 bases, with 17 bases separating them. Germline V gene lookup returns CDR1 SGHKS and CDR2 YYEKEE (reference sequence). The CDR3 spans 18 residues. The CDR3 bases are TGTGCCAGCAGCTTGGAGTTTGGAACAAGCGGGTATAATTCACCCCTCCACTTT. This translates into CASSLEFGTSGYNSPLHF.

The gene calls are TRBV19 and TRBJ1-5; TRBD1 might be the D (5 bases). This CDR3 region has 14 residues. The ends were cut back, 3 bases at V and 10 bases at J, with 16 bases in the middle. Germline loops: CDR1 LNHDA, CDR2 SQIVND (reference sequence). In nucleotides, the CDR3 is TGTGCCAGTAGTATGGGGGGAGCCCTGGGACCCCAGCATTTT. Protein sequence: CASSMGGALGPQHF.

This rearrangement joins TRBV9 to TRBJ2-3; D gene uncertain. Germline V CDR1 and CDR2: SGDLS, YYNGEE. The CDR3 totals 12 residues. With 4 bases removed from V and 2 bases from J, the gap between germline ends came to 5 bases. The CDR3 loop is CASSFHTDTQYF. CDR3 in DNA: TGTGCCAGCAGCTTTCACACAGATACGCAGTATTTT.

The chain has TRBV27 and TRBJ1-5; no clear D. The CDR3 totals 13 residues. Germline V gene data show CDR1 as MNHEY and CDR2 as SMNVEV (reference sequence). V lost 8 bases and J 4 bases, leaving 12 bases between the germline ends. Here the CDR3 reads CASSPERNQPQHF. CDR3 in DNA: TGTGCCAGCTCTCCTGAGCGGAATCAGCCCCAGCATTTT.

CDR3 coding DNA: TGTGCCAGTAGACGACAGGGGGCAGCTTTCTTT. Amino acid sequence: CASRRQGAAFF. The chain uses TRBV19 and TRBJ1-1; 10 bases are a match to TRBD1. The length of the CDR3 is 11 residues. Per germline, CDR1 LNHDA and CDR2 SQIVND (reference sequence). With 6 bases clipped from V and 10 bases from J, the junction kept 2 bases outside the gene matches.

The chain recombines TRBV18 with TRBJ1-1; the match to TRBD1 covers 7 bases. Trimming removed 4 bases from V and 3 bases from J; junction bases left unmatched: 8. This CDR3 is 15 amino acids long. Germline lookup yields CDR1 KGHSH and CDR2 LQKENI. The CDR3 is CASSRGTASYTEAFF. Written as DNA, the CDR3 is TGTGCCAGCTCACGTGGGACAGCGAGTTACACTGAAGCTTTCTTT.

The chain couples TRBV9 to TRBJ2-7, with 7 bases aligning to TRBD1. Trimming took 4 bases from V and 2 from J; bases not matched to a gene: 6. CDR1 and CDR2 (germline): SGDLS, YYNGEE. The CDR3 extends over 14 amino acids. CDR3 in DNA: TGTGCCAGCAGCCCCCTACAGGGGCCCTACGAGCAGTACTTC. Its translation: CASSPLQGPYEQYF.

J is TRBJ1-5 and V is TRBV25-1; 10 nucleotides line up with TRBD1. The length of the CDR3 is 18 residues. V was pared by 1 base and J by 3 bases, with 9 bases of the junction left unmatched. Germline-derived CDR1 and CDR2 are MGHDK and SYGVNS. The chain's CDR3 is CASSEWDSGTGANQPQHF. Here the CDR3 DNA reads TGTGCCAGCAGTGAATGGGACTCCGGGACAGGGGCCAATCAGCCCCAGCATTTT.

The V call is TRBV7-3, the J call TRBJ1-1; TRBD1 is a possible D gene (6 bases). Germline CDR1 reads SGHTA; CDR2 reads FQGTGA. V was pared by 0 bases and J by 3 bases, with 8 bases between. The CDR3 has 14 residues. CDR3 sequence reads: CASSLTGGDTEAFF. CDR3 DNA sequence: TGTGCCAGCAGCTTAACAGGGGGTGACACTGAAGCTTTCTTT. The variable domain in full, with the rest retrieved from reference TRBV7-3 and TRBJ1-1, is GAGVSQTPSNKVTEKGKYVELRCDPISGHTALYWYRQSLGQGPEFLIYFQGTGAADDSGLPNDRFFAVRPEGSVSTLKIQRTERGDSAVYLCASSLTGGDTEAFFGQGTRLTVV.